This entry features one TCR beta chain sequence. Its antigen is unknown. Base-call qualities are not available, and no considerably larger clone is one nucleotide away. TCRbeta CDR3 regions were amplified from genomic DNA using the immunoSEQ Assay, a bias-controlled multiplex PCR. Under the source paper's analysis protocol: The number of nucleated cells in each sample was estimated by amplification of reference gene primers within the assay. Sequence reads were collapsed and filtered to measure the absolute abundance of every unique TCRbeta CDR3 rearrangement. For each sample, productive Simpson clonality was calculated as the square root of Simpson's diversity index over productive rearrangements. Not all clones reach the TCRdb copy of this immuneACCESS table, which keeps in-frame sequences only. Checked studies attribute under half of the gap to unresolved V genes and leave the rest unexplained. The V and J calls and clone size were taken over from that table, and D and trimming were inferred from the DNA. The table for this sample lists 85,000 to 100,000 clones; 70% to 85% of them were counted only once. The ten biggest clones cover approximately 25% of the sample.

The data originate from a study of blood T cell repertoires in COVID-19 (dated by TCRdb to about 2020). The study in broad terms: Collaborator samples came from the United States, Italy and Spain and covered acute and convalescent phases of COVID-19. A freely available public database, intended as a resource for researchers studying the immune response to SARS-CoV-2, is where the repertoires were released. Subjects who had been exposed to COVID-19, were actively infected with it, or had recovered from it provided the deeply sampled blood TCRbeta repertoires that made up the dataset. A de-identified subject ID, COVID-19 status, age in years and sex were almost always included in the sample metadata. Samples came from the ongoing ImmuneRACE study (first 160 participants) plus 1,254 subjects from 6 global collaborators. Where available, HLA class I and class II types were taken from metadata supplied by the sample provider and were not determined by assay-based typing. The prospective study material was composed of cDNA or gDNA derived from T cells, B-cell-depleted T cells, or PBMCs.

Each collaborating institution followed its own protocols to collect whole blood in K2EDTA tubes. For TCRbeta analysis, collaborators shipped samples in one of three forms: frozen whole blood, isolated PBMCs, or DNA extracted from either of those sample types. Results and caveats for the whole study, not just this receptor: The amount of clinical and demographic metadata varied by source and participant and was provided uncurated.

The TCR was taken from a human donor in a cohort sampled during active COVID-19. The sequencing sample was made of peripheral blood.

The sequenced DNA: TGTGCCAGCAGCCGACAGGGGCGCACGTACGAGCAGTACTTC. This is translated as CASSRQGRTYEQYF. Recombination linked TRBV28 to TRBJ2-7; 8 bases in the junction line up with TRBD1. Its CDR3 holds 14 amino acids, cysteine through phenylalanine. Left in the record is the CDR3 DNA by itself, 42 bases read in frame from the first base. V loses 6 bases at its end and J loses 4 bases; junction bases beyond the gene matches: 8. The germline V gene sets CDR1 to MDHEN and CDR2 to SYDVKM.